The 26 T cell receptor beta chains below come from one sample, sequenced in a study of memory CD4+ T cells and cytomegalovirus serostatus. Profiled with immunoSEQ multiplex PCR; TCRdb holds only in-frame clones, not every one. The sample holds about 27,000 clones, roughly three quarters seen once. The sort gate was single viable CD3+CD4+CD8-CD45RO+ cells for memory CD4+ T cells. Sequenced sample: memory CD4+ T cells from blood. All receptors derive from an adult in good health and CMV-seronegative.

The chain links TRBV28 to TRBJ1-6; D gene unclear. Trimming pared 2 bases from V and 6 bases from J, leaving 8 bases between. The germline CDR1 and CDR2 sequences are MDHEN and SYDVKM. This CDR3 is built from 14 residues. The CDR3 sequence: CASSLGQLNSPLHF. As DNA, the CDR3 is TGTGCCAGCAGTTTAGGGCAGCTTAATTCACCCCTCCACTTT.

The rearrangement uses TRBV11-2 and TRBJ1-1; no firm D call. The CDR3 length is 15 residues. The V gene lost 2 bases and the J gene lost 0 bases, with 10 bases spanning the gap. Per germline, CDR1 SGHAT and CDR2 FQNNGV. CDR3: CASSLTRIMNTEAFF. The CDR3, as DNA: TGTGCCAGCAGCTTAACGCGAATAATGAACACTGAAGCTTTCTTT.

In this sample, this clone turned up a few times. The rearrangement links TRBV7-9 to TRBJ1-4; 7 nucleotides match TRBD1. Unmatched junction bases numbered 2, after V lost 0 bases and J lost 4 bases. The length of the CDR3 is 15 residues. Germline values: CDR1 SEHNR, CDR2 FQNEAQ (reference sequence). CDR3 sequence: CASSLAGQINEKLFF. CDR3 DNA: TGTGCCAGCAGCTTAGCGGGACAGATTAATGAAAAACTGTTTTTT.

J is TRBJ2-5 and V is TRBV9; 7 positions agree with TRBD2. The CDR3 consists of 15 residues. Germline trimming cut 0 bases from V and 2 bases from J; bases unmatched to any gene: 4. Germline CDR1 is SGDLS and CDR2 is YYNGEE. The CDR3 spells CASSVGVSGQETQYF. The DNA for the CDR3 is TGTGCCAGCAGCGTAGGGGTTAGCGGGCAAGAGACCCAGTACTTC.

This sequence joins TRBV5-1 and TRBJ2-5; D remains ambiguous. The germline V gene encodes CDR1 SGHRS and CDR2 YFSETQ. V shed 2 bases and J shed 2 bases, with 7 bases lying between them. The CDR3 is 13 residues long. DNA of the CDR3: TGCGCCAGCAGCTTAAACCTTCAAGAGACCCAGTACTTC. Its translation is CASSLNLQETQYF.

The gene calls are TRBV4-2 and TRBJ1-3; D ambiguous. Germline values: CDR1 LGHNA, CDR2 YNFKEQ. This CDR3 contains 14 residues. Trimming cost V 1 base and J 3 bases, with 7 bases left between them. The CDR3 DNA follows: TGTGCCAGCAGCCAAGCTAGGGATGGAAACACCATATATTTT. Encoded protein: CASSQARDGNTIYF.

This sequence joins TRBV6-5 and TRBJ2-1; 10 nucleotides agree with TRBD2. The junction had 9 bases not matched to a gene; V was cut back by 6 bases and J by 7 bases. Per the germline V gene, CDR1 is MNHEY and CDR2 is SVGAGI. This CDR3 is 15 amino acids long. CDR3 coding DNA: TGTGCCAGCAGCCGACAAGGGACTAGCGTTAATGAGCAGTTCTTC. Protein product: CASSRQGTSVNEQFF.

This clone is a singleton in its sample. This chain connects TRBV4-3 to TRBJ1-2, with D perhaps matching TRBD1 (5 bases). With 1 base removed from V and 4 bases from J, the gap between germline ends came to 16 bases. CDR3 length: 16 residues. Germline lookup yields CDR1 LGHNA and CDR2 YSLEER. DNA for the CDR3: TGCGCCAGCAGCCAAGCTTCAGTGGGACCGAGCTATGGCTACACCTTC. Its protein product is CASSQASVGPSYGYTF.

The chain recombines TRBV6-6 with TRBJ2-1; unclear D gene. The CDR3 sequence is 13 residues long. Looked up from germline, CDR1 is MNHNY and CDR2 is SVGAGI (reference sequence). V was trimmed by 6 bases and J by 10 bases, leaving 16 bases between them. Written as DNA, the CDR3 is TGTGCCAGCAGCGGACCAAGCCTTGAAGAGCAGTTCTTC. This gives the protein CASSGPSLEEQFF.

This clone was seen a single time. J is TRBJ2-5 and V is TRBV4-3; TRBD2 agrees at 9 bases. The trim removed 0 bases at V and 4 bases at J, leaving 3 bases unmatched. CDR1 and CDR2 (germline): LGHNA, YSLEER. This CDR3 region has 15 residues. CDR3 DNA: TGCGCCAGCAGCCAAGACGCGGGGGGGGGAGAGACCCAGTACTTC. It codes for CASSQDAGGGETQYF.

The gene calls are TRBV7-2 and TRBJ2-1, with 12 bases fitting TRBD2. With V trimmed by 8 bases and J by 3 bases, 2 bases remained unmatched. The CDR3 runs to 14 residues. Per the germline V gene, CDR1 is SGHTA and CDR2 is FQGNSA. The CDR3 coding sequence is TGTGCCAGCCGACTAGCGGGGGACTACAATGAGCAGTTCTTC. This gives the protein CASRLAGDYNEQFF.

CDR3 nucleotide sequence: TGTGCCAGCAGCTTGGATGGGACAGGGGCGAGCACTGAAGCTTTCTTT. Its translation: CASSLDGTGASTEAFF. The chain is built from TRBV5-4 and TRBJ1-1; TRBD1 matches at 10 bases. There are 16 residues in the CDR3. V shed 0 bases and J 4 bases; nucleotides not matched to a gene: 6. Germline V gene data show CDR1 as SGHNT and CDR2 as YYREEE (reference sequence).

This clone came up once. This chain joins TRBV28 and TRBJ1-3; D remains ambiguous. This CDR3 comprises 12 residues. V was pared by 6 bases and J by 7 bases, with 10 bases between. Germline V gene sequence: CDR1 MDHEN, CDR2 SYDVKM. Here the CDR3 reads CASRITGNTIYF. The CDR3 coding sequence is TGTGCCAGCAGAATTACCGGGAACACCATATATTTT. The full variable domain, completed using reference TRBV28 and TRBJ1-3, is DVKVTQSSRYLVKRTGEKVFLECVQDMDHENMFWYRQDPGLGLRLIYFSYDVKMKEKGDIPEGYSVSREKKERFSLILESASTNQTSMYLCASRITGNTIYFGEGSWLTVV.

The genes are TRBV18 and TRBJ1-2, with a tentative D call TRBD1 (6 bases). The CDR3 consists of 12 residues. Germline V gives CDR1 KGHSH, CDR2 LQKENI. V was clipped by 2 bases and J by 6 bases, with 7 bases between them. CDR3 sequence (DNA): TGTGCCAGCTCACCAAACAGGGATGGCTACACCTTC. Protein product: CASSPNRDGYTF.

This sequence joins TRBV10-1 and TRBJ2-7; tentatively, D is TRBD2 (5 bases). The ends were cut back, 1 base at V and 0 bases at J, with 7 bases in the middle. The CDR3 is 14 amino acids. CDR1 is WNHNN, CDR2 SYGVQD, per germline (reference sequence). The CDR3, as DNA: TGCGCCAGCAGTGAGTTGGGGAGCTCCTACGAGCAGTACTTC. Encoded protein: CASSELGSSYEQYF.

This clone appeared a few times. The chain joins TRBV6-6 to TRBJ1-5; D gene unclear. CDR3 length: 11 residues. Germline CDR1 MNHNY, CDR2 SVGAGI (reference sequence). Trimming cost V 2 bases and J 4 bases, with 0 bases left between them. The CDR3 loop is CASSYNQPQHF. The CDR3 DNA reads as TGTGCCAGCAGTTACAATCAGCCCCAGCATTTT.

The chain couples TRBV6-5 to TRBJ1-2, with D uncertain. This CDR3 is 14 amino acids long. In germline, CDR1 is MNHEY, CDR2 SVGAGI. The ends were cut back, 7 bases at V and 0 bases at J, with 12 bases in the middle. The CDR3 protein is CASTSDRANYGYTF. As DNA, the CDR3 is TGTGCCAGCACCTCGGACCGAGCTAACTATGGCTACACCTTC.

In this sample, this clone turned up a few times. The V gene is TRBV19, the J gene TRBJ1-1; D is uncertain. Germline CDR1 reads LNHDA; CDR2 reads SQIVND (reference sequence). Trimming shortened V by 4 bases and J by 5 bases, and 5 bases separated the two germline ends. CDR3 length: 11 amino acids. The CDR3 DNA is TGTGCCAGTAGTAGAGAAACTGAAGCTTTCTTT. The encoded protein is CASSRETEAFF.

The CDR3 loop is CASSSTGVWETQYF. CDR3 DNA sequence: TGTGCCAGCAGTTCGACAGGGGTATGGGAGACCCAGTACTTC. The chain joins TRBV28 to TRBJ2-5, with TRBD1 identical over 8 bases. V trimming: 4 bases; J trimming: 5 bases; junction bases outside the gene matches: 6. The CDR3 is 14 amino acids. CDR1 and CDR2 from the germline V gene are MDHEN and SYDVKM.

This clone was seen once. This chain connects TRBV6-5 to TRBJ1-2; D possibly corresponds to TRBD1 (6 bases). Germline assignment: CDR1 MNHEY and CDR2 SVGAGI. V was shortened by 2 bases and J by 2 bases, with 9 bases between the two germline ends. The CDR3 has 14 amino acids. The DNA for the CDR3 is TGTGCCAGCAGTTACATCGACAGGAACTATGGCTACACCTTC. This translates into CASSYIDRNYGYTF.

The chain couples TRBV4-2 to TRBJ1-2; weak D call: TRBD1 (5 bases). CDR3 length equals 14 residues. Germline CDR1 and CDR2: LGHNA and YNFKEQ. V lost 8 bases, J lost 4 bases, and 17 bases lay in between. Written as DNA, the CDR3 is TGTGCCAGCGGATACAGGATGACGGGCTATGGCTACACCTTC. Translating it yields CASGYRMTGYGYTF.

The CDR3 is CASSPTVYTYGYTF. The CDR3, as DNA: TGTGCCAGCAGCCCGACAGTCTATACTTATGGCTACACCTTC. The V and J genes are TRBV11-2 and TRBJ1-2; weak D call: TRBD1 (5 bases). This CDR3 is 14 amino acids long. Germline CDR1 is SGHAT and CDR2 is FQNNGV. The ends were cut back, 5 bases at V and 5 bases at J, with 15 bases in the middle.

The CDR3 sequence is CAISVGQGGTYNSPLHF. CDR3 nucleotides: TGTGCCATCAGTGTCGGGCAGGGAGGCACCTATAATTCACCCCTCCACTTT. V and J are TRBV10-3 and TRBJ1-6; tentatively, D is TRBD1 (5 bases). Germline V CDR1 and CDR2: ENHRY, SYGVKD. The ends were cut back, 4 bases at V and 2 bases at J, with 15 bases in the middle. CDR3 length: 17 amino acids.

This sequence joins TRBV19 and TRBJ2-5; 8 bases align to TRBD2. The V gene's germline CDR1 is LNHDA and CDR2 SQIVND (reference sequence). The CDR3 covers 16 residues. Unmatched junction bases numbered 7, after V lost 0 bases and J lost 4 bases. CDR3 coding DNA: TGTGCCAGTAGTATAGAGGGTGGAGCGGGAGTAGAGACCCAGTACTTC. Protein product: CASSIEGGAGVETQYF.

The chain has TRBV27 and TRBJ1-5; 7 bases align to TRBD1. V shed 2 bases, J shed 9 bases, and the junction held 4 bases outside the gene matches. There are 13 residues in the CDR3. Germline assignment: CDR1 MNHEY and CDR2 SMNVEV (reference sequence). DNA of the CDR3: TGTGCCAGCAGTTTAGGGAGACAGGGGCCCCAGCATTTT. This encodes CASSLGRQGPQHF.

This clone showed up just once. The chain combines TRBV7-2 with TRBJ1-1; D remains ambiguous. Germline V CDR1 and CDR2: SGHTA, FQGNSA. The CDR3 consists of 14 residues. Between the trimmed V and J ends, which lost 1 base and 2 bases, there was a span of 8 bases. This CDR3 reads CASSLDSFNTEAFF. CDR3 DNA: TGTGCCAGCAGCTTAGACAGTTTTAACACTGAAGCTTTCTTT.